The source of this T cell receptor beta chain is a study of ipilimumab plus nivolumab after autologous stem cell transplantation. Study details: The DLBCL group included primary refractory and relapsed cases.

Sequencing was performed with immunoSEQ multiplex PCR; in TCRdb, only in-frame clones are kept and a portion is missing. This sample has about 22,000 clones; roughly 74% occur once, and the top ten carry roughly 25%. V lost 3 bases and J 1 base, leaving 6 bases between the germline ends. This CDR3 has 13 amino acids. Germline CDR1 reads MNHNS; CDR2 reads SASEGT. Patients got 3 mg/kg IV nivolumab weeks 1, 4, 7, 10, then biweekly through week 26. The J gene is TRBJ1-1, the V gene TRBV6-1; D is possibly TRBD1 (5 bases). The material was PBMCs, obtained in a trial of ipilimumab plus nivolumab as post-transplant consolidation. The clonotype originates from a male donor with diffuse large B-cell lymphoma. CDR3 DNA: TGTGCCAGCAGTGACCAGGGGAACACTGAAGCTTTCTTT. This gives the protein CASSDQGNTEAFF.